This entry describes one T cell receptor (beta chain). Its antigen is unknown. No much larger clone exists at a distance of one base, and base qualities are not known. Library construction relied on the immunoSEQ multiplex PCR assay. This is the immuneACCESS table as TCRdb keeps it, with only in-frame sequences that have V and J called. A part of the clones is gone; compared with another copy, unresolved V genes explain less than half, and the rest is unexplained. The sample profile shows 90,000 to 100,000 clones; approximately 90% of them were found once. Around 3.5% of the sample comes from the top ten. The sample originates from a study of control samples from healthy donors and cancer patients (dated by TCRdb to about 2020). The TCR was taken from a woman between 18 and 29 years old in good health. Source material: blood.

In nucleotides, the sequence is TGTGCCACCAGCAGGGGACTAGCGGGGGGTACCACCTACAATGAGCAGTTCTTC. It specifies CATSRGLAGGTTYNEQFF. The V gene is TRBV15 and the J gene is TRBJ2-1; TRBD2 fits 15 bases in the junction. The CDR1 and CDR2 encoded by the germline V gene (reference sequence) are LNHNV and YYDKDF. Germline trimming amounts to 3 bases on V and 2 bases on J, with 5 as the count of junction bases outside the gene matches. The CDR3 covers 18 residues, taking in both the cysteine and the phenylalanine. Only the CDR3 region is kept as DNA, spanning 54 bases read in frame from base 1.